A selection of T cell receptor beta chains follows, all from one sample in a study of CD8+CD57+ T cells in acquired aplastic anemia. TCRdb re-derived calls from the reads in MiXCR, one entry per CDR3 protein. In the table there are 200,000 to 250,000 distinct CDR3 sequences, 55% to 65% of which are singletons. Specimen: sorted CD4+, CD8+, or CD8+CD57+ T cells (not recorded which) from PBMCs. These receptors were taken from a human donor with aplastic anemia. CDR3s include the opening cysteine and the closing phenylalanine or tryptophan. The order of the fields is D gene, clone size, J gene, V gene, CDR3 protein, CDR3 DNA. D genes are given only for firm matches. Clone size is stated in some rows and not others, as once, few, many or a class when expanded.

-,many,TRBJ2-7,TRBV27,CASSFGGFSYEQYF,TGTGCCAGCAGTTTCGGGGGATTCTCCTACGAGCAGTACTTC
-,-,TRBJ2-7,TRBV4-1,CASSQEGAGFWGEQYF,TGCGCCAGCAGCCAAGAAGGGGCAGGGTTTTGGGGCGAGCAGTACTTC
-,many,TRBJ1-2,TRBV5-6,CASSFPTELDYYGYTF,TGTGCCAGCAGCTTTCCAACAGAGTTGGATTACTATGGCTACACCTTC
-,-,TRBJ1-6,TRBV6-2/TRBV6-3,CAIEYSSYNSPLHF,TGTGCCATCGAGTATAGCTCCTATAATTCACCCCTCCACTTT
TRBD1,-,TRBJ1-5,TRBV7-9,CASSLEQGTPQHF,TGTGCCAGCAGCTTAGAACAGGGGACGCCCCAGCATTTT
TRBD1,-,TRBJ1-1,TRBV7-3,CASSLAPEGAGVFF,TGTGCCAGCAGCTTGGCACCTGAGGGGGCTGGCGTTTTCTTT
-,-,TRBJ2-2,TRBV7-2,CASSQLARNTGELFF,TGTGCCAGCAGTCAGCTAGCGAGGAACACCGGGGAGCTGTTTTTT
TRBD1,few,TRBJ2-5,TRBV4-2,CASRQGQGETQYF,TGTGCCAGCAGACAGGGACAGGGTGAGACCCAGTACTTC
-,-,TRBJ2-3,TRBV7-8,CASSLGRNTDTQYF,TGTGCCAGCAGCTTAGGTCGTAACACAGATACGCAGTATTTT
TRBD1,-,TRBJ2-3,TRBV7-8,CASSPDRNTDTQYF,TGTGCCAGCAGCCCGGACAGGAACACAGATACGCAGTATTTT
TRBD1,-,TRBJ2-7,TRBV20-1,CSARQGAFYEQYF,TGCAGTGCTAGACAGGGGGCCTTTTACGAGCAGTACTTC
TRBD1,-,TRBJ2-7,TRBV7-2,CASSLAVTGFEQCF,TGTGCCAGCAGCTTAGCAGTGACAGGGTTCGAGCAGTGCTTC
TRBD1,-,TRBJ1-4,TRBV5-1,CASSSGTANEKLFF,TGCGCCAGCAGCTCAGGGACAGCTAATGAAAAACTGTTTTTT
TRBD1,few,TRBJ2-5,TRBV15,CATSSSRSGQGLNETQYF,TGTGCCACCAGCAGCTCCAGGTCGGGACAGGGGTTGAATGAGACCCAGTACTTC
TRBD1,many,TRBJ2-7,TRBV19,CASSSGQGGYEQYF,TGTGCCAGTAGCTCGGGACAGGGAGGGTACGAGCAGTACTTC
-,-,TRBJ2-7,TRBV5-4,CASSHLLAPYEQYF,TGCGCCAGCAGCCACCTCCTCGCCCCCTACGAGCAGTACTTC
-,-,TRBJ2-5,TRBV2,CASRQRTSEAQYF,TGTGCCAGCAGACAGCGGACGTCGGAGGCCCAGTACTTC
-,-,TRBJ2-1,TRBV7-2,CASSYGGEPDNEQFF,TGTGCCAGCAGCTACGGCGGGGAGCCTGACAATGAGCAGTTCTTC
-,many,TRBJ2-5,TRBV6-5,CASSYLHGGETQYF,TGTGCCAGCAGTTATCTTCACGGAGGAGAGACCCAGTACTTC
TRBD1,-,TRBJ2-7,TRBV4-1,CASSSVGTGDEQYF,TGCGCCAGCAGCTCCGTCGGAACAGGGGACGAGCAGTACTTC
-,-,TRBJ2-7,TRBV20-1,CSGQLDTASAYEQYF,TGCAGTGGACAATTGGACACCGCGAGCGCCTACGAGCAGTACTTC
TRBD1,many,TRBJ2-7,TRBV20-1,CSARATGQGFSYEQYF,TGCAGTGCTAGGGCAACGGGACAGGGATTTTCCTACGAGCAGTACTTC
-,-,TRBJ1-1,TRBV7-3,CASSESVGNTEAFF,TGTGCCAGCAGCGAATCGGTGGGGAACACTGAAGCTTTCTTT
-,many,TRBJ1-4,TRBV15,CASSDLTGTNEKLFF,TGTGCCAGCTCGGACTTGACAGGCACTAATGAAAAACTGTTTTTT
-,few,TRBJ2-7,TRBV14,CASSSSTYEQYF,TGTGCCAGCAGCTCCAGCACCTACGAGCAGTACTTC
-,-,TRBJ2-3,TRBV20-1,CSAGPSAQYF,TGCAGTGCGGGGCCCTCGGCGCAGTATTTT
-,-,TRBJ2-1,TRBV11-2,CASSLVQVNEQFF,TGTGCCAGCAGCTTAGTACAAGTAAATGAGCAGTTCTTC
TRBD1,-,TRBJ2-5,TRBV19,CASSTDRVSQETQYF,TGTGCCAGTAGTACAGACAGGGTTAGCCAAGAGACCCAGTACTTC
TRBD1,-,TRBJ1-3,TRBV6-6,CASSPRQGVPGNTIYF,TGTGCCAGCAGTCCCCGGCAGGGGGTTCCTGGAAACACCATATATTTT
-,-,TRBJ1-1,TRBV6-4,CASSRGGPGTEAFF,TGTGCCAGCAGTCGCGGGGGGCCGGGTACTGAAGCTTTCTTT
-,-,TRBJ2-2,TRBV7-2,CASSLAMSRELFF,TGTGCCAGCAGCTTGGCCATGTCGCGCGAGCTGTTTTTT
-,-,TRBJ1-4,TRBV2,CASRQVGTNEKLFF,TGTGCCAGCAGGCAAGTTGGAACTAATGAAAAACTGTTTTTT
-,once,TRBJ2-1,TRBV10-3,CAIRRDGNNEQFF,TGTGCCATCAGACGGGACGGGAACAATGAGCAGTTCTTC
-,-,TRBJ2-2,TRBV5-1,CASSLGGPPGELFF,TGCGCCAGCAGCTTGGGAGGGCCCCCCGGGGAGCTGTTTTTT
TRBD1,-,TRBJ1-2,TRBV19,CASSPSDDRGANYGYTF,TGTGCCAGTAGTCCCAGTGACGACAGGGGGGCTAACTATGGTTACACCTTC
-,few,TRBJ2-3,TRBV7-9,CASSQRQGGQYF,TGTGCCAGCAGCCAGCGACAGGGAGGGCAGTATTTT
TRBD1,-,TRBJ2-5,TRBV20-1,CSARVGTGGIGEAQYF,TGCAGTGCTAGAGTCGGGACAGGCGGAATAGGAGAGGCCCAGTACTTC
-,-,TRBJ1-5,TRBV20-1,CSAIKGDQPQHF,TGCAGTGCTATAAAAGGGGATCAGCCCCAGCATTTT
TRBD1,-,TRBJ2-7,TRBV12-3/TRBV12-4,CASSSDRVFYEQYF,TGTGCCAGCAGTTCGGACAGGGTTTTCTACGAGCAGTACTTC